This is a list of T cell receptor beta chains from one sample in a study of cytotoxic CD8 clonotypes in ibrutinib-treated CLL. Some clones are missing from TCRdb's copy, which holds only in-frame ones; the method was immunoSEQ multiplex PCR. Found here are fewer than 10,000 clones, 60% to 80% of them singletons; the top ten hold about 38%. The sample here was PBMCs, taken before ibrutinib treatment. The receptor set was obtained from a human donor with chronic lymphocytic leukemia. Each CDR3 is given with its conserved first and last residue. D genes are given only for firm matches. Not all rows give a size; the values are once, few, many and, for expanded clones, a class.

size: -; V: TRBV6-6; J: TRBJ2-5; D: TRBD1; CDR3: CASSYSGTGQETQYF; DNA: TGTGCCAGCAGTTACTCTGGGACAGGACAAGAGACCCAGTACTTC
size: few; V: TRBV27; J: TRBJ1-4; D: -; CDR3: CASSPLTGPNEKLFF; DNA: TGTGCCAGCAGTCCATTGACAGGACCCAATGAAAAACTGTTTTTT
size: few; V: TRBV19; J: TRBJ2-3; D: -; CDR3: CASRGRGITDTQYF; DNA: TGTGCCAGTAGAGGCCGGGGGATCACAGATACGCAGTATTTT
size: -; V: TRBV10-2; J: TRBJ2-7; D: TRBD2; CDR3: CASSEHLAGGSYEQYF; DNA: TGCGCCAGCAGTGAGCATTTAGCGGGAGGTTCCTACGAGCAGTACTTC
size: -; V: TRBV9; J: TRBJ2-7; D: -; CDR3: CASSVERDITSEQYF; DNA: TGTGCCAGCAGCGTAGAACGGGACATAACTTCCGAGCAGTACTTC
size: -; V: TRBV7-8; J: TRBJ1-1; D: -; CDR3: CASSLARPTEAFF; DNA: TGTGCCAGCAGCTTAGCTCGGCCCACTGAAGCTTTCTTT
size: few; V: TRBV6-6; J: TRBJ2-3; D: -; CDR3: CASSPSTDTQYF; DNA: TGTGCCAGCAGTCCCAGCACAGATACGCAGTATTTT
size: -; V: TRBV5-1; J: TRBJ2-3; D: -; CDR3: CASSIGRSLDTQYF; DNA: TGCGCCAGCAGTATTGGACGGAGTCTAGATACGCAGTATTTT
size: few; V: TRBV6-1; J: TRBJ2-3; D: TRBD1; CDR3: CASTDRGTQYF; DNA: TGTGCCAGCACCGACAGGGGTACGCAGTATTTT
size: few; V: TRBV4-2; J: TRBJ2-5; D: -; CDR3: CASSLGRGYETQYF; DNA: TGTGCCAGCAGCTTGGGCAGGGGCTATGAGACCCAGTACTTC
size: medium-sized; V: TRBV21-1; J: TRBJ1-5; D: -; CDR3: CASSEGTAEDQPQHF; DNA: TGTGCCAGCAGCGAAGGGACGGCCGAGGATCAGCCCCAGCATTTT
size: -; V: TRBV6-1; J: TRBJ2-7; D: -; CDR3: CASSEADDTYEQYF; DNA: TGTGCCAGCAGTGAAGCGGACGATACCTACGAGCAGTACTTC
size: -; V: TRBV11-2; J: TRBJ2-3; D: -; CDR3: CASSLGDGPLTDTQYF; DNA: TGTGCCAGCAGCTTAGGGGACGGACCTCTCACAGATACGCAGTATTTT
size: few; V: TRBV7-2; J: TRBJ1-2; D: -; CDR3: CASSLDGLGTGYTF; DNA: TGTGCCAGCAGCTTAGACGGACTAGGGACAGGCTACACCTTC
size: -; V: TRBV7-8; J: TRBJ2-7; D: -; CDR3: CASRPGHKRPSSYEQYF; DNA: TGTGCCAGCAGACCAGGGCATAAGCGACCGTCTTCCTACGAGCAGTACTTC
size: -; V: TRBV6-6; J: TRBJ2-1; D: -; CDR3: CASSLIDEQFF; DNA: TGTGCCAGCAGTTTAATCGATGAGCAGTTCTTC
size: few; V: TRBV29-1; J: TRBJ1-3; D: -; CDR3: CSVERQDSGNTIYF; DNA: TGCAGCGTAGAAAGACAGGACTCTGGAAACACCATATATTTT
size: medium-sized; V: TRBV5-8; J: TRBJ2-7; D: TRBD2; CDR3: CASSLTGLAGGEQYF; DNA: TGTGCCAGCAGCTTAACTGGACTAGCGGGAGGCGAGCAGTACTTC
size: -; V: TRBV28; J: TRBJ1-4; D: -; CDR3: CASNTLWIRDGGNEKLFF; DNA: TGTGCCAGCAACACTCTATGGATAAGGGATGGGGGTAATGAAAAACTGTTTTTT
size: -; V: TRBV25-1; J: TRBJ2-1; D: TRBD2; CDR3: CASSEASGRATYNEQFF; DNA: TGTGCCAGCAGTGAAGCTAGCGGGAGGGCCACCTACAATGAGCAGTTCTTC
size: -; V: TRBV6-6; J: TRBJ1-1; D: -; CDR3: CASREGVITEAFF; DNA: TGTGCCAGCAGGGAGGGGGTGATCACTGAAGCTTTCTTT
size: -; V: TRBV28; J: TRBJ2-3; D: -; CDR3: CASHDPGLGSDTQYF; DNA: TGTGCCAGCCATGATCCGGGACTCGGTTCAGATACGCAGTATTTT
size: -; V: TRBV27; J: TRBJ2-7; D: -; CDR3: CASSPVRRTYEQYF; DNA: TGTGCCAGCAGTCCTGTACGGAGGACCTACGAGCAGTACTTC
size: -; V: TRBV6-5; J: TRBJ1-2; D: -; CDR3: CASSEFSAYYGYTF; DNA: TGTGCCAGCAGTGAATTTTCCGCCTACTATGGCTACACCTTC
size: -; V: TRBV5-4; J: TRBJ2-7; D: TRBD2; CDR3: CASSLAGLAGGEQYF; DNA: TGTGCCAGCAGCCTCGCTGGACTAGCGGGAGGCGAGCAGTACTTC
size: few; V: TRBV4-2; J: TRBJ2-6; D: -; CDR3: CASSLGSGGPPSGANVLTF; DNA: TGTGCCAGCAGCTTGGGTTCCGGGGGGCCCCCCTCTGGGGCCAACGTCCTGACTTTC
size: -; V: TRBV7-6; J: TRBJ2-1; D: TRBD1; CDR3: CASTDRGSYNEQFF; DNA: TGTGCCAGCACCGACAGGGGCTCCTACAATGAGCAGTTCTTC
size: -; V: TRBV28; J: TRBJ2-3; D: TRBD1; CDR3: CASSSPDRPTDTQYF; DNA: TGTGCCAGCAGTTCCCCGGACAGGCCCACAGATACGCAGTATTTT
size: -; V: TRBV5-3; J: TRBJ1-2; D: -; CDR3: CASSLDGNYGYTF; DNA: TGTGCCAGCAGCTTAGACGGGAACTATGGCTACACCTTC
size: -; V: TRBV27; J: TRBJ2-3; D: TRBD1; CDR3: CASRPRQGVSTDTQYF; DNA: TGTGCCAGCAGGCCCCGGCAGGGGGTGAGCACAGATACGCAGTATTTT
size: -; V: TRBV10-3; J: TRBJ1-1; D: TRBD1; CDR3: CAISEAGGTEAFF; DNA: TGTGCCATCAGTGAAGCAGGGGGCACTGAAGCTTTCTTT
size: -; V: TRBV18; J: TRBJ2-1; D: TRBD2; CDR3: CASSPLTSGSHEQFF; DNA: TGTGCCAGCTCCCCCCTCACTAGCGGGAGCCATGAGCAGTTCTTC
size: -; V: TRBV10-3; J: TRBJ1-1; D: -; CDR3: CAISEGLNTEAFF; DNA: TGTGCCATCAGTGAGGGGCTAAACACTGAAGCTTTCTTT
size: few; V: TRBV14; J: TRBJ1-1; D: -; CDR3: CASGGLMNTEAFF; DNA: TGTGCCAGCGGGGGGTTGATGAACACTGAAGCTTTCTTT
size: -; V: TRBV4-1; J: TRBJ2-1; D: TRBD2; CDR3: CASSQEGLSGRVYNEQFF; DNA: TGCGCCAGCAGCCAAGAGGGCCTTAGCGGGAGGGTTTACAATGAGCAGTTCTTC
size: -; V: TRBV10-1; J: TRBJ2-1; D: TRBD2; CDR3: CASRMASGALGNEQFF; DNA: TGCGCCAGCAGGATGGCTAGCGGGGCCTTGGGGAATGAGCAGTTCTTC
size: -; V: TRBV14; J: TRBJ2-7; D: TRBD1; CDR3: CATSGTVTYEQYF; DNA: TGTGCCACTTCCGGGACAGTGACCTACGAGCAGTACTTC
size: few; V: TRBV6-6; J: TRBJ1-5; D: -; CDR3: CASSSLLDNQPQHF; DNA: TGTGCCAGCAGCTCTTTATTGGACAATCAGCCCCAGCATTTT
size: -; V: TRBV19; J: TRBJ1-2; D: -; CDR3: CASSISQGLIPYGYTF; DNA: TGTGCCAGTAGTATATCTCAGGGTCTCATACCCTATGGCTACACCTTC
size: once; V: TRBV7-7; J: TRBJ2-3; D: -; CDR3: CASSLSGTDTQYF; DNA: TGTGCTAGCAGCTTAAGTGGTACAGATACGCAGTATTTT
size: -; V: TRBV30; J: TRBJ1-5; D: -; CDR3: CARLPVSNQPQHF; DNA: TGTGCCCGTCTGCCGGTGTCCAATCAGCCCCAGCATTTT
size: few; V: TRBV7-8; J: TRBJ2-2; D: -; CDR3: CASIRDQANTGELFF; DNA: TGTGCCAGCATTAGGGACCAAGCGAACACCGGGGAGCTGTTTTTT
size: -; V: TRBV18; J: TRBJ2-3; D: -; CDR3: CASSPADTQYF; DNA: TGTGCCAGCTCACCGGCAGATACGCAGTATTTT
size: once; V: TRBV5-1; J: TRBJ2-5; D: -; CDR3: CASSLGTYQETQYF; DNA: TGCGCCAGCAGCTTGGGGACTTACCAAGAGACCCAGTACTTC
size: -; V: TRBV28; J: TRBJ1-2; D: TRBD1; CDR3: CASRDRTGLGYTF; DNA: TGTGCCAGCAGAGACCGGACAGGGTTGGGCTACACCTTC
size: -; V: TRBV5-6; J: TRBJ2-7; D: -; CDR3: CASSLGQDEQYF; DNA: TGTGCCAGCAGCTTGGGACAGGACGAGCAGTACTTC
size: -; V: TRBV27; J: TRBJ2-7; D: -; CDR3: CASSPWASGTPTYEQYF; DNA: TGTGCCAGCAGTCCTTGGGCATCCGGGACACCAACCTACGAGCAGTACTTC